This is a list of T cell receptor beta chains from one sample in a study of OX40 agonist ivuxolimab in advanced cancers. Assay: immunoSEQ multiplex PCR; the TCRdb copy retains only in-frame clones and omits some. The sample holds some 97,000 clones, about nine tenths seen once. The sequencing here drew on CD4+ or CD8+ T cells sorted from blood, taken in a trial of the OX40 agonist ivuxolimab. Receptors were obtained from an adult with an advanced solid tumor such as melanoma, head and neck, liver or kidney cancer. The CDR3 runs from the conserved cysteine through the conserved F or W. D genes are given only for firm matches. Expanded clones are given a class, and other clones once, few, many or no size at all.

V gene,J gene,D gene,clone size,CDR3 DNA,CDR3 protein
TRBV28,TRBJ1-5,.,.,TGTGCCAGCAGGGCCGGGAACCCCTATAGCAATCAGCCCCAGCATTTT,CASRAGNPYSNQPQHF
TRBV5-6,TRBJ2-5,TRBD2,.,TGTGCCAGCAGCTTGGTTGGGGTAGCGGGAGGACAAGAGACCCAGTACTTC,CASSLVGVAGGQETQYF
TRBV28,TRBJ2-1,.,once,TGTGCCAGCAGTGGAAACGGGCTCGCACCGGGAGAGCAGTTCTTC,CASSGNGLAPGEQFF
TRBV7-9,TRBJ1-4,.,.,TGTGCCAGCAGCCCTCCTGGCGGGTTTGGGGCTGAAAAACTGTTTTTT,CASSPPGGFGAEKLFF
TRBV19,TRBJ2-7,.,few,TGTGCCAGTAGTGGGACGACAGGAAATTCCTACGAGCAGTACTTC,CASSGTTGNSYEQYF
TRBV7-2,TRBJ1-3,.,few,TGTGCCAGCAGCTTAGCATTCAGCACCCTCTCTGGAAACACCATATATTTT,CASSLAFSTLSGNTIYF
TRBV28,TRBJ1-1,TRBD1,few,TGTGCCAGCAGCCCCTGGACAGGAAGGAACACTGAAGCTTTCTTT,CASSPWTGRNTEAFF
TRBV6-6,TRBJ2-7,.,.,TGTGCCAGCAGTTATGACAGAACCTACGAGCAGTACTTC,CASSYDRTYEQYF
TRBV28,TRBJ2-2,.,.,TGTGCCAGCAGTTTTTGGGGGACCGGGGAGCTGTTTTTT,CASSFWGTGELFF
TRBV5-1,TRBJ2-5,TRBD1,.,TGCGCCAGCAGCTTGGGACAGGGGGCGGGTGAGACCCAGTACTTC,CASSLGQGAGETQYF
TRBV10-3,TRBJ2-1,.,.,TGTGCCATCAGTGCTGCGTCCCCGAGCTCCTACAATGAGCAGTTCTTC,CAISAASPSSYNEQFF
TRBV5-4,TRBJ1-4,.,.,TGTGCCAGCAGCTCGACAGGTCTTGGGGAAAAACTGTTTTTT,CASSSTGLGEKLFF
TRBV6-5,TRBJ2-7,.,.,TGTGCCAGCAGTTACGGTGTGGGGAAATTAAAGTACGAGCAGTACTTC,CASSYGVGKLKYEQYF
TRBV19,TRBJ2-6,.,.,TGTGCCAGTAGTAAGATACATCAGGGTGGGGCCAACGTCCTGACTTTC,CASSKIHQGGANVLTF
TRBV5-6,TRBJ2-7,TRBD1,.,TGTGCCAGCAGATATGCCGGGACAGGGGGGTCCGAGCAGTACTTC,CASRYAGTGGSEQYF
TRBV15,TRBJ1-4,.,once,TGTGCCACCAGCGGACAGAAAGTGACTAATGAAAAACTGTTTTTT,CATSGQKVTNEKLFF
TRBV18,TRBJ2-3,.,.,TGTGCCAGCTCACCCTCCTACAGCACAGATACGCAGTATTTT,CASSPSYSTDTQYF
TRBV30,TRBJ2-5,TRBD1,.,TGTGCCTGGAGGCGGACAGGGGGGGGGACCCAGTACTTC,CAWRRTGGGTQYF
TRBV29-1,TRBJ2-6,.,.,TGCAGCGTCAGTGTTTCTGGGGCCAACGTCCTGACTTTC,CSVSVSGANVLTF
TRBV6-1,TRBJ2-6,.,.,TGTGCCAGCAGTGATTCCTGGCTAAGGGCCAACGTCCTGACTTTC,CASSDSWLRANVLTF
TRBV5-1,TRBJ2-1,.,.,TGCGCCAGCAGCTACGACAGGGAGGCCGGCAATGAGCAGTTCTTC,CASSYDREAGNEQFF
TRBV5-6,TRBJ2-4,TRBD1,.,TGTGCCAGCAGCGCGGCCGGGACAGGGGTTGAAAACATTCAGTACTTC,CASSAAGTGVENIQYF
TRBV6-6,TRBJ2-3,TRBD2,.,TGTGCCAGCAGTTACCGGCGGGAGGGGAGGACAGATACGCAGTATTTT,CASSYRREGRTDTQYF
TRBV7-3,TRBJ2-3,.,.,TGTGCCAGCAGCTTAAAAGGCTCCGACAATTTAGATACGCAGTATTTT,CASSLKGSDNLDTQYF
TRBV6-5,TRBJ2-1,.,.,TGTGCCAGCAGTTACTCAGGGCCTGGCCATTACAATGAGCAGTTCTTC,CASSYSGPGHYNEQFF
TRBV5-1,TRBJ2-2,TRBD1,.,TGCGCCAGCAGCAGGGGACAGTCCACGACCGGGGAGCTGTTTTTT,CASSRGQSTTGELFF
TRBV28,TRBJ1-3,TRBD1,.,TGTGCCAGCAGTGGACAGGGGGCCGGTCATGGAAACACCATATATTTT,CASSGQGAGHGNTIYF
TRBV6-1,TRBJ1-1,.,.,TGTGCCAGCAGTGAAGGGATTCACACTGAAGCTTTCTTT,CASSEGIHTEAFF
TRBV18,TRBJ1-4,TRBD1,.,TGTGCCAGCTCACCCCAGGGGGCTGGAGAAAAACTGTTTTTT,CASSPQGAGEKLFF
TRBV21-1,TRBJ2-1,.,.,TGTGCCAGCAGCCCCCCGGGTAGCGGGAGGGTGTTCAATGAGCAGTTCTTC,CASSPPGSGRVFNEQFF
TRBV11-2,TRBJ2-7,.,.,TGTGCCAGCAGCCCACGGGCCAGGACGTCCTACGAGCAGTACTTC,CASSPRARTSYEQYF
TRBV7-9,TRBJ2-5,.,.,TGTGCCAGCAGCTATCAGGACCTGGGGGAGACCCAGTACTTC,CASSYQDLGETQYF
TRBV27,TRBJ2-7,.,.,TGTGCCAGCAGCCCCCGGCGGGGCTACGAGCAGTACTTC,CASSPRRGYEQYF
TRBV10-3,TRBJ2-7,TRBD1,.,TGTGCCATCAGTGAATTGGACAGGAGCTCCTACGAGCAGTACTTC,CAISELDRSSYEQYF
TRBV27,TRBJ2-3,TRBD2,.,TGTGCCAGCAGTCTTCGGGAGGGCCGCACAGATACGCAGTATTTT,CASSLREGRTDTQYF
TRBV9,TRBJ2-2,TRBD2,.,TGTGCCAGCAGCGTTAGCGGGATGGGGACCGGGGAGCTGTTTTTT,CASSVSGMGTGELFF